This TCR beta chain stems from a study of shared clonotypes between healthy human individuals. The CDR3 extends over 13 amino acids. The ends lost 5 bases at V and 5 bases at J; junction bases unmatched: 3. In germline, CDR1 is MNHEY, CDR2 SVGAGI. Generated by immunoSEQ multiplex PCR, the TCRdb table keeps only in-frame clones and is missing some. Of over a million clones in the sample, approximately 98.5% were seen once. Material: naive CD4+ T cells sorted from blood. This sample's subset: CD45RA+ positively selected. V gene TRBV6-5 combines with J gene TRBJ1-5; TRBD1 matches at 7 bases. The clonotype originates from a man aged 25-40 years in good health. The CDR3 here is CASSRDRDQPQHF. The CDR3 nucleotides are TGTGCCAGCAGTAGAGACAGGGATCAGCCCCAGCATTTT.